A single sample gave rise to the 20 T cell receptor beta chains below, sequenced in a study of human T cells and chemical hapten exposure. TCRdb itself ran the RACE reads through MiXCR, one entry per CDR3 protein. This sample has about 50,000 distinct CDR3 sequences; about a tenth occur once, and the top ten carry 1.5% to 2%. The time point here: patch test 2, 6 weeks after DPC sensitization. Treatment specified: therapeutic diphenylcyclopropenone sensitization with weekly scalp DPC. Sequenced here: whole blood, sampled in connection with sensitization to the hapten diphenylcyclopropenone (DPC). The receptors were gathered from a woman aged 45-65 years with alopecia areata. Some clones in this sample may be carry-over from other donors' samples.

The rearrangement joins TRBV7-9 to TRBJ2-1; 7 bases agree with TRBD2. Germline V CDR1 and CDR2: SEHNR, FQNEAQ (reference sequence). The CDR3 has 15 amino acids. Germline trimming cut 5 bases from V and 0 bases from J; bases unmatched to any gene: 4. As DNA, the CDR3 is TGTGCCAGCAGCCCCGGGAGGAGCTCCTACAATGAGCAGTTCTTC. Translated, it gives CASSPGRSSYNEQFF. Based on the CDR3 plus reference TRBV7-9 and TRBJ2-1, the full variable domain is DTGVSQNPRHKITKRGQNVTFRCDPISEHNRLYWYRQTLGQGPEFLTYFQNEAQLEKSRLLSDRFSAERPKGSFSTLEIQRTEQGDSAMYLCASSPGRSSYNEQFFGPGTRLTVL.

This clonotype has just a few counts. The V and J genes are TRBV6-5 and TRBJ2-5; 7 bases agree with TRBD1. J lost 5 bases, V lost 4 bases, and 4 bases had no gene match. Germline assignment: CDR1 MNHEY and CDR2 SVGAGI. The CDR3 totals 13 residues. The CDR3 sequence is CASSSTGLETQYF. The CDR3, as DNA: TGTGCCAGCAGTTCGACAGGGCTGGAGACCCAGTACTTC.

This clonotype occurred many times. This chain uses TRBV7-2 with TRBJ2-3; the D is unclear. Germline-derived CDR1 and CDR2 are SGHTA and FQGNSA. V shed 3 bases and J shed 6 bases, with 13 bases lying between them. This CDR3 is 14 amino acids long. DNA of the CDR3: TGTGCCAGCAGCTTTAACTCCCACCGTGATACGCAGTATTTT. Translated, it gives CASSFNSHRDTQYF.

This clonotype came up many times. This chain links TRBV6-1 with TRBJ2-7, with a weak D call TRBD1 (6 bases). Trimming removed 8 bases at V and 2 bases at J, with 16 bases between. This CDR3 region has 14 residues. Germline V gene sequence: CDR1 MNHNS, CDR2 SASEGT. CDR3 protein: CASSSKDRTYEQYF. As DNA, the CDR3 is TGTGCCAGCTCTTCAAAGGACAGAACCTACGAGCAGTACTTC.

The table lists this clonotype with a few counts. V is TRBV12-5 and J is TRBJ2-2; D uncertain. Germline values: CDR1 LGHNT, CDR2 FRNRAP. There are 14 residues in the CDR3. V was trimmed by 4 bases and J by 1 base, leaving 7 bases between them. CDR3 in DNA: TGTGCTAGTGGTTATTCTGGGAACACCGGGGAGCTGTTTTTT. Translation: CASGYSGNTGELFF. Full variable domain (rest looked up from reference TRBV12-5 and TRBJ2-2): DARVTQTPRHKVTEMGQEVTMRCQPILGHNTVFWYRQTMMQGLELLAYFRNRAPLDDSGMPKDRFSAEMPDATLATLKIQPSEPRDSAVYFCASGYSGNTGELFFGEGSRLTVL.

This clonotype has a handful of counts. The J gene is TRBJ1-5, the V gene TRBV12-3 or TRBV12-4, with 10 bases identical to TRBD1. J was trimmed by 6 bases and V by 6 bases; bases with no gene match: 8. This CDR3 has 15 amino acids. CDR3 DNA: TGTGCCAGCAGCCCCGGGACAGGGGATCTTCAGCCCCAGCATTTT. Encoded protein: CASSPGTGDLQPQHF.

This clonotype came up many times. The chain couples TRBV19 to TRBJ1-5, with D tentatively TRBD1 (5 bases). V lost 6 bases and J 5 bases, leaving 17 bases between the germline ends. Germline V CDR1 and CDR2: LNHDA, SQIVND (reference sequence). This CDR3 is built from 15 residues. The CDR3 loop reads CASSVRDGGYQPQHF. CDR3 sequence (DNA): TGTGCCAGTAGCGTCAGGGACGGGGGGTATCAGCCCCAGCATTTT.

J is TRBJ1-1 and V is TRBV11-1; D remains unclear. CDR3 length equals 15 residues. Germline V CDR1 and CDR2: SGHAT, FQDESV (reference sequence). V dropped 1 base and J dropped 1 base, with 10 bases sitting between them. CDR3 sequence: CASSLVRSRNTEAFF. CDR3 bases: TGTGCCAGCAGCTTAGTCAGGTCCAGGAACACTGAAGCTTTCTTT.

This clonotype has only a few counts. The V call is TRBV2, the J call TRBJ1-2; TRBD1 matches at 7 bases. This CDR3 has 15 residues. Germline CDR1 is SNHLY and CDR2 is FYNNEI. The V gene end was trimmed by 2 bases and the J gene end by 4 bases; junction bases not matched to a gene: 7. The CDR3: CASSESTGATYGYTF. The CDR3, as DNA: TGTGCCAGCAGTGAAAGTACAGGGGCAACCTATGGCTACACCTTC.

The gene calls are TRBV20-1 and TRBJ2-1; a weak D match, TRBD2 (5 bases). The CDR3 is 14 residues long. The germline CDR1 and CDR2 sequences are DFQATT and SNEGSKA (reference sequence). V lost 1 base to trimming and J lost 4 bases, with 11 bases between them. For the CDR3, the DNA is TGCAGTGCTAGAGGCGGGTTTTCTTACAATGAGCAGTTCTTC. This sequence encodes CSARGGFSYNEQFF.

This clonotype appeared a few times. The chain carries TRBV29-1 and TRBJ2-5; no definite D call. Germline-derived CDR1 and CDR2 are SQVTM and ANQGSEA. The length of the CDR3 is 11 residues. V was pared by 6 bases and J by 4 bases, with 9 bases between. The CDR3 DNA reads TGCAGCGTCCGAGAATTAGAGACCCAGTACTTC. Translation gives CSVRELETQYF.

This clonotype was counted at least ten times. The chain combines TRBV20-1 with TRBJ2-7; perhaps D is TRBD1 or TRBD2 (5 bases each). Trimming removed 2 bases at V and 3 bases at J, with 14 bases between. The CDR3 consists of 14 residues. Germline lookup yields CDR1 DFQATT and CDR2 SNEGSKA (reference sequence). The CDR3 bases are TGCAGTGCTAGACCTTGGGACCGAGACTACGAGCAGTACTTC. Its protein product is CSARPWDRDYEQYF.

The chain combines TRBV7-9 with TRBJ2-7; 8 bases match TRBD1. CDR1 and CDR2 (germline): SEHNR, FQNEAQ (reference sequence). The V gene end was trimmed by 5 bases and the J gene end by 2 bases; junction bases not matched to a gene: 5. The CDR3 totals 14 residues. DNA of the CDR3: TGTGCCAGCAGCGGGACAGGCTACACCTACGAGCAGTACTTC. Residues: CASSGTGYTYEQYF.

The rearrangement links TRBV12-3 or TRBV12-4 to TRBJ2-5; D assignment may be TRBD1 or TRBD2 (5 bases each). V dropped 5 bases and J dropped 4 bases, with 14 bases sitting between them. The CDR3 has 14 residues. The CDR3 region has the DNA TGTGCCAGCAGTCCCGGGGCCTTTGTAGAGACCCAGTACTTC. As protein: CASSPGAFVETQYF.

The rearrangement uses TRBV29-1 and TRBJ1-1; 7 nucleotides agree with TRBD1. The V and J ends lost 5 bases and 4 bases, in that order; junction bases with no gene match: 7. The germline V gene has CDR1 SQVTM and CDR2 ANQGSEA. This CDR3 has 13 residues. CDR3 coding DNA: TGCAGCGTTTGGAACAGGGGTGGCACTGAAGCTTTCTTT. It translates to CSVWNRGGTEAFF.

This clonotype was seen at least ten times. The chain couples TRBV14 to TRBJ1-4, with TRBD1 matching 8 bases. The CDR3 loop spans 15 amino acids. Losses at the gene ends were 4 bases for V and 3 bases for J; bases not matched to a gene: 4. Looked up from germline, CDR1 is SGHDN and CDR2 is FVKESK. CDR3 region: CASSRSTGANEKLFF. The CDR3 DNA sequence: TGTGCCAGCAGCCGCTCGACAGGGGCTAATGAAAAACTGTTTTTT. Filled out from reference TRBV14 and TRBJ1-4, the complete variable domain reads EAGVTQFPSHSVIEKGQTVTLRCDPISGHDNLYWYRRVMGKEIKFLLHFVKESKQDESGMPNNRFLAERTGGTYSTLKVQPAELEDSGVYFCASSRSTGANEKLFFGSGTQLSVL.

The rearrangement joins TRBV11-3 to TRBJ2-7; the D is unclear. Germline CDR1 and CDR2: SGHNT and YENEEA. V lost 1 base, J lost 0 bases, and 10 bases lay in between. The CDR3 is 15 residues long. The CDR3 nucleotides read TGTGCCAGCAGCTTAGGTGGGGAAAGCTCCTACGAGCAGTACTTC. As protein: CASSLGGESSYEQYF. Based on the CDR3 plus reference TRBV11-3 and TRBJ2-7, the full variable domain is EAGVVQSPRYKIIEKKQPVAFWCNPISGHNTLYWYLQNLGQGPELLIRYENEEAVDDSQLPKDRFSAERLKGVDSTLKIQPAELGDSAVYLCASSLGGESSYEQYFGPGTRLTVT.

In this sample, this clonotype turned up many times. The CDR3 spells CASSRRAAGDSNQPQHF. CDR3 in DNA: TGTGCCAGCAGTCGAAGGGCCGCTGGGGATAGCAATCAGCCCCAGCATTTT. The chain has TRBV6-1 and TRBJ1-5; no reliable D call. CDR3 length: 17 amino acids. V shed 5 bases and J shed 0 bases, with 17 bases lying between them. Germline V gene sequence: CDR1 MNHNS, CDR2 SASEGT.

This clonotype was seen ten or more times. V gene TRBV7-9 combines with J gene TRBJ2-3; D is unclear. The CDR3 sequence is 15 residues long. Looked up from germline, CDR1 is SEHNR and CDR2 is FQNEAQ (reference sequence). Trimming pared 5 bases from V and 0 bases from J, leaving 12 bases between. The CDR3 spells CASSHRVRSTDTQYF. DNA of the CDR3: TGTGCCAGCAGCCACCGCGTCAGGAGCACAGATACGCAGTATTTT.

This clonotype was observed once. This chain uses TRBV7-9 with TRBJ1-1; D gene uncertain. V lost 1 base and J 6 bases, leaving 6 bases between the germline ends. Germline V gene data show CDR1 as SEHNR and CDR2 as FQNEAQ (reference sequence). The CDR3 runs 12 residues. DNA of the CDR3: TGTGCCAGCAGCTTAGAGGGTTCTGAAGCTTTCTTT. Encoded protein: CASSLEGSEAFF.